The subject of this entry is one TCR beta chain. Its antigen is unknown. The sample holds no much larger clone one base away, and base qualities are not on file. This entry comes from a study of blood T cell repertoires in COVID-19 (TCRdb year 2020). In terms of the full investigation: Samples from collaborators originated in the United States, Italy and Spain and spanned both the acute and convalescent phases of COVID-19. The material from the prospective study consisted of cDNA or gDNA derived from T cells, B-cell-depleted T cells, or PBMCs. The samples were drawn from two sources: the first 160 participants of the ongoing ImmuneRACE study, and about 1,300 subjects contributed by 6 global collaborators. Sample metadata almost always included a de-identified subject ID, COVID-19 status, age in years and sex. Where available, HLA class I and class II types were obtained from metadata supplied by the sample provider rather than from assay-based typing. Deeply sampled blood TCRbeta repertoires from subjects exposed to, actively infected with, or recovered from COVID-19 were included in the dataset. The repertoires were released in a freely available public database meant as a resource for research on the immune response to SARS-CoV-2.

TCRbeta CDR3 regions were amplified from genomic DNA using the immunoSEQ Assay, a bias-controlled multiplex PCR. The published analysis was carried out like this. The number of nucleated cells in each sample was estimated from the amplification of reference gene primers within the assay. To quantify the absolute abundance of each unique TCRbeta CDR3 rearrangement, sequence reads were collapsed and filtered. For each sample, productive Simpson clonality was calculated by taking the square root of Simpson's diversity index across productive rearrangements. The table comes from immuneACCESS by way of TCRdb, which keeps in-frame sequences with V and J called. Part of the clones is missing from these tables; in studies checked, under half for an unresolved V gene and the rest for unknown reasons. D and trimming come from the DNA, and the V and J calls and clone size come from that table. The sample table contains fewer than 500,000 clones; only one count was recorded for 75% to 90% of them. The ten biggest clones cover over 1.1% of the sample.

The collaborating institutions used their own protocols to collect whole blood in K2EDTA tubes. For TCRbeta analysis, collaborators shipped samples as frozen whole blood, isolated PBMCs, or DNA extracted from either of those sample types. Compared with germline, V lacks 6 bases and J lacks 1 base; bases without a gene match: 3. The germline V gene encodes CDR1 MNHEY and CDR2 SVGAGI. The CDR3 runs 14 amino acids, cysteine and phenylalanine included. Of all the DNA, just the CDR3 is kept, 42 bases in frame from base 1. Broad study findings and their caveats: How much clinical and demographic metadata was included differed by source and by participant, and the metadata was provided uncurated.

This receptor chain uses TRBV6-5 and TRBJ1-1; 9 central bases correspond to TRBD1. This TCR was recovered from a woman aged 25 to 39 with active or convalescent COVID-19. The sequencing sample was made of peripheral blood. The CDR3 is CASRTTGGNTEAFF. The sequenced DNA: TGTGCCAGCAGGACGACAGGGGGGAACACTGAAGCTTTCTTT.